This TCR beta chain was identified in a study of T cell repertoires in cytomegalovirus infection. Study-level background: HLA-B-restricted CMV epitopes that are well studied, plus recently identified HLA-C-restricted ones, were used by the study.

This clonotype has only one observation. Antigen: not known. One entry per CDR3 protein, called by TCRdb with MiXCR from the reads. This table holds roughly 700,000 distinct CDR3 sequences, about 33% found once. The V end was cut by 2 bases, the J end by 6 bases, with 8 bases between. This CDR3 is 12 amino acids long. CDR1 is SNHLY and CDR2 is FYNNEI in the germline V gene. The J gene is TRBJ2-7, the V gene TRBV2; D is unresolved. The sequence came from a human donor in good health (CMV status not recorded). Some clones in this sample may be carry-over from other donors' samples. This sample comprised cultured PBMCs, obtained from culture after CMV antigen stimulation. The CDR3 here is CASSELPSEQYF. CDR3 sequence (DNA): TGTGCCAGCAGTGAACTCCCTAGCGAGCAGTACTTC.